These 7 T cell receptor beta chains originate from one sample sequenced in a study of blood T cell repertoires in COVID-19. Profiling relied on immunoSEQ multiplex PCR, and the TCRdb table lists in-frame clones only, not all of them. The table has about 260,000 clones, more than 75% seen once. The specimen was peripheral blood. The origin of the receptors is a man aged 40-55 years with active or convalescent COVID-19.

This rearrangement joins TRBV9 to TRBJ2-1; TRBD2 matches at 7 bases. The junction had 7 bases not matched to a gene; V was cut back by 0 bases and J by 4 bases. The germline V gene has CDR1 SGDLS and CDR2 YYNGEE. The CDR3 sequence is 16 residues long. CDR3 in amino acids: CASSVDGRKGYNEQFF. The DNA of the CDR3 is TGTGCCAGCAGCGTAGACGGGAGGAAGGGGTACAATGAGCAGTTCTTC.

The genes are TRBV11-2 and TRBJ2-7; tentatively, D is TRBD1 (6 bases). Trimming took 5 bases from V and 3 from J, leaving 11 bases between them. The germline V gene has CDR1 SGHAT and CDR2 FQNNGV. The CDR3 is 13 residues long. CDR3 nucleotides: TGTGCCAGCAGCCCTGGGACAAACTACGAGCAGTACTTC. This gives the protein CASSPGTNYEQYF.

CDR3 nucleotides: TGTGCCAGCAGTCTGGTCATCACCCCTCGACAGGGTTACGAGCAGTACTTC. It translates to CASSLVITPRQGYEQYF. The J gene is TRBJ2-7, the V gene TRBV28, with TRBD1 matching 7 bases. Germline-derived CDR1 and CDR2 are MDHEN and SYDVKM. Trimming removed 5 bases from V and 4 bases from J; junction bases left unmatched: 17. The CDR3 length is 17 residues.

The V call is TRBV4-2, the J call TRBJ2-3; D is undetermined. Germline assignment: CDR1 LGHNA and CDR2 YNFKEQ. The CDR3 totals 18 residues. V gave up 0 bases and J gave up 2 bases, with 18 bases separating them. The CDR3 spells CASSQDRNRRLYTDTQYF. CDR3 bases: TGTGCCAGCAGCCAAGATCGAAACCGGCGGCTTTACACAGATACGCAGTATTTT.

V is TRBV5-4 and J is TRBJ2-1; D possibly corresponds to TRBD2 (5 bases). With 7 bases removed from V and 6 bases from J, the gap between germline ends came to 17 bases. Germline V gene sequence: CDR1 SGHNT, CDR2 YYREEE (reference sequence). This CDR3 is 14 amino acids long. This CDR3 reads CASQDTRGPNEQFF. The CDR3 DNA follows: TGTGCCAGCCAGGATACTAGAGGCCCCAATGAGCAGTTCTTC.

The V gene is TRBV6-5, the J gene TRBJ1-2; 7 bases match TRBD1. The germline CDR1 and CDR2 sequences are MNHEY and SVGAGI. With V trimmed by 5 bases and J by 2 bases, 8 bases remained unmatched. CDR3 size: 15 residues. The CDR3 nucleotides are TGTGCCAGCAGTCCTAGACAGGGCCAAAACTATGGCTACACCTTC. Translated: CASSPRQGQNYGYTF.

Worth noting for this clone: Other DNA variants within this sample encode the same CDR3. This chain connects TRBV19 to TRBJ1-5; D gene ambiguous. Germline loops: CDR1 LNHDA, CDR2 SQIVND (reference sequence). The ends were cut back, 1 base at V and 7 bases at J, with 5 bases in the middle. CDR3 length equals 12 residues. CDR3 protein: CASSIGAQPQHF. In DNA, the CDR3 is TGTGCCAGTAGTATAGGTGCGCAGCCCCAGCATTTT.